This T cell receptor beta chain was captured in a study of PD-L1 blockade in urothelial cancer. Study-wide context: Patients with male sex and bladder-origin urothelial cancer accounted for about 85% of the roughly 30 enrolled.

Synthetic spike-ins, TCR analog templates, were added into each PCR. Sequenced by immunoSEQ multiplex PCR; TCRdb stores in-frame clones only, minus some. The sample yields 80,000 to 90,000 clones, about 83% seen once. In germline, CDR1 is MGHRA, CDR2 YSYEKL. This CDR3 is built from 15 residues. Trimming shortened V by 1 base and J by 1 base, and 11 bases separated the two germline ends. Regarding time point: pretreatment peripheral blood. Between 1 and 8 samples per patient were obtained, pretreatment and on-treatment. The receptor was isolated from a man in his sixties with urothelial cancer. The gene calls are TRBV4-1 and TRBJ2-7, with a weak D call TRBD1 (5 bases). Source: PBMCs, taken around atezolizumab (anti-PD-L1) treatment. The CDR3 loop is CASSQGVRGSYEQYF. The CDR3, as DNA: TGCGCCAGCAGCCAAGGTGTAAGGGGATCCTACGAGCAGTACTTC.